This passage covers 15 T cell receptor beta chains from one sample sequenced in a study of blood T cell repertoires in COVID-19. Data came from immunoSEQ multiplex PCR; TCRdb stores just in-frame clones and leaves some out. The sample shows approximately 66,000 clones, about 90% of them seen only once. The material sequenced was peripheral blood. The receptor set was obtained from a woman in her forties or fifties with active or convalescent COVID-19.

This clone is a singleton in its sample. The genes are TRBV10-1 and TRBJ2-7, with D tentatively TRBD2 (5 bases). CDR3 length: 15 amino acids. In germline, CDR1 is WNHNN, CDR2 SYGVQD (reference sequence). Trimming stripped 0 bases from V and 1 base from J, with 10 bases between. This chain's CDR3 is CASSESFRGSYEQYF. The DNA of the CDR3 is TGCGCCAGCAGTGAGTCGTTCCGGGGTTCCTACGAGCAGTACTTC.

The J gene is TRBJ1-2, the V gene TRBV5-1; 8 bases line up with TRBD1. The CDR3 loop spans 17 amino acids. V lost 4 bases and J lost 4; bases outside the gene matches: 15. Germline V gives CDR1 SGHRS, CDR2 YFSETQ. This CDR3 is CASSHGTGAPLGYGYTF. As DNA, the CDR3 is TGCGCCAGCAGCCATGGGACAGGAGCCCCTCTGGGCTATGGCTACACCTTC. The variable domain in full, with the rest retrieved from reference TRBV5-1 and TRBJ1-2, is KAGVTQTPRYLIKTRGQQVTLSCSPISGHRSVSWYQQTPGQGLQFLFEYFSETQRNKGNFPGRFSGRQFSNSRSEMNVSTLELGDSALYLCASSHGTGAPLGYGYTFGSGTRLTVV.

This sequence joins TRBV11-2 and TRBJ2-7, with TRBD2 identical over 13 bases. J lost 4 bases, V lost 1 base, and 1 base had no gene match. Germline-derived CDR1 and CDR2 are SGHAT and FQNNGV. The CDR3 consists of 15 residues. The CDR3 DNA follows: TGTGCCAGCAGCTTAGGACTAGCGGGAGGTTACGAGCAGTACTTC. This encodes CASSLGLAGGYEQYF.

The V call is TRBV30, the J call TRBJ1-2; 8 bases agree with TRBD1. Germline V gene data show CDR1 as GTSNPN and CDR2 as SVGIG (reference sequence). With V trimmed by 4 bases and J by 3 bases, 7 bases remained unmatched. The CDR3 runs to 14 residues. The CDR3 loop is CAWTGQGPYYGYTF. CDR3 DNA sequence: TGTGCCTGGACCGGACAGGGTCCTTACTATGGCTACACCTTC.

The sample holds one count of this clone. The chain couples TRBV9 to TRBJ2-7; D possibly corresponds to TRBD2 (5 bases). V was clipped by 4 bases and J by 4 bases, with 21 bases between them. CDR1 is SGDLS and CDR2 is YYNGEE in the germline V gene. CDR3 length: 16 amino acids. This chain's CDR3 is CASSLSGGSRFYEQYF. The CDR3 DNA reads TGTGCCAGCAGCTTATCGGGCGGGTCCCGCTTTTACGAGCAGTACTTC.

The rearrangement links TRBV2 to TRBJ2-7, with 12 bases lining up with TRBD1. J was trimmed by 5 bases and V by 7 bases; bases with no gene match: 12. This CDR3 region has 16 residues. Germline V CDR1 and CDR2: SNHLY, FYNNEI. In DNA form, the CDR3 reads TGTGCCAGCATCGAACCCTCCGGGACAGGGGGCGACGAGCAGTACTTC. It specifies CASIEPSGTGGDEQYF. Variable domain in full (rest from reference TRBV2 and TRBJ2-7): EPEVTQTPSHQVTQMGQEVILRCVPISNHLYFYWYRQILGQKVEFLVSFYNNEISEKSEIFDDQFSVERPDGSNFTLKIRSTKLEDSAMYFCASIEPSGTGGDEQYFGPGTRLTVT.

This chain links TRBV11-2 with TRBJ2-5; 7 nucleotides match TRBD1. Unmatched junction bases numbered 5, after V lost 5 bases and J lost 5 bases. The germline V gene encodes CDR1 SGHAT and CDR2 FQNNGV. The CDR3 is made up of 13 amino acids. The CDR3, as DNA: TGTGCCAGCAGCCCACAGGGGCGGGAGACCCAGTACTTC. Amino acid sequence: CASSPQGRETQYF.

The DNA for the CDR3 is TGTGCCAGCAGCCGCGGACTTAACACCGGGGAGCTGTTTTTT. Its protein product is CASSRGLNTGELFF. This chain joins TRBV7-9 and TRBJ2-2; D is perhaps TRBD2 (5 bases). Trimming left V 5 bases short and J 2 bases short, with 9 bases between. The CDR3 covers 14 residues. Germline V gene data show CDR1 as SEHNR and CDR2 as FQNEAQ (reference sequence).

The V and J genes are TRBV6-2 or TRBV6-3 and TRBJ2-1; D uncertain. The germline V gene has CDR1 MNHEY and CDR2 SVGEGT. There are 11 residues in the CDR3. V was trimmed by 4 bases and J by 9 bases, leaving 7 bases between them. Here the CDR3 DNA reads TGTGCCAGCAGTTTGAGTTTTGAGCAGTTCTTC. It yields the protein CASSLSFEQFF.

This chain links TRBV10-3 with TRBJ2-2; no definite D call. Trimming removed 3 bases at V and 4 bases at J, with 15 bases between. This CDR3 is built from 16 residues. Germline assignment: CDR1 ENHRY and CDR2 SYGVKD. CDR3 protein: CAISDRSPALTGELFF. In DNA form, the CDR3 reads TGTGCCATCAGTGATCGGAGCCCCGCTCTCACCGGGGAGCTGTTTTTT.

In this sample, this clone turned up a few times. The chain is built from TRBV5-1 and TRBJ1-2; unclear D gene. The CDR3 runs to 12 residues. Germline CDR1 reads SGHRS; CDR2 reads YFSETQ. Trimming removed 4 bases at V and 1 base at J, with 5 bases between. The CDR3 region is CASSEFNYGYTF. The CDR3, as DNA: TGCGCCAGCAGCGAGTTTAACTATGGCTACACCTTC.

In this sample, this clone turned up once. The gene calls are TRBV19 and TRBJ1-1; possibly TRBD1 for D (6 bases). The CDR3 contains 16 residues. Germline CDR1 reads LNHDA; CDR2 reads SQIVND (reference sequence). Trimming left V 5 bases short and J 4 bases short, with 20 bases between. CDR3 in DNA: TGTGCCAGTAGTTCTCCGGCCGCGGGGGCGGTCACTGAAGCTTTCTTT. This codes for CASSSPAAGAVTEAFF.

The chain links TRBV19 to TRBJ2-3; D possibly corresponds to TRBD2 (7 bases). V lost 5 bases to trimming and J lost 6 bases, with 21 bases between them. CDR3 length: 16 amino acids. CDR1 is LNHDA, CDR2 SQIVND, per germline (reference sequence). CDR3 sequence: CASSLRDYEGGDTQYF. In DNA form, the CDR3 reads TGTGCCAGTAGTCTGAGGGACTACGAGGGGGGGGATACGCAGTATTTT.

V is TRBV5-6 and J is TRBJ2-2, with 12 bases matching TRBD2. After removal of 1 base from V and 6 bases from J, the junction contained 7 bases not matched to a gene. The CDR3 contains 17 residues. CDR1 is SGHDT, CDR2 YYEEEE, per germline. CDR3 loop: CASSLRSGLAGSGELFF. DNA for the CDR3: TGTGCCAGCAGCTTGAGGTCCGGACTAGCGGGATCCGGGGAGCTGTTTTTT. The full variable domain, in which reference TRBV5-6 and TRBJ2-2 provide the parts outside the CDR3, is DAGVTQSPTHLIKTRGQQVTLRCSPKSGHDTVSWYQQALGQGPQFIFQYYEEEERQRGNFPDRFSGHQFPNYSSELNVNALLLGDSALYLCASSLRSGLAGSGELFFGEGSRLTVL.

CDR3 region: CASSIFGIRGQGYEDTEAFF. The DNA for the CDR3 is TGTGCCAGTAGTATCTTTGGAATTCGGGGACAGGGATATGAGGACACTGAAGCTTTCTTT. This chain connects TRBV19 to TRBJ1-1; 9 nucleotides match TRBD1. This CDR3 spans 20 amino acids. Trimming at V came to 3 bases and at J to 3 bases, leaving 20 bases not matched to a gene. Germline V gene data show CDR1 as LNHDA and CDR2 as SQIVND (reference sequence).